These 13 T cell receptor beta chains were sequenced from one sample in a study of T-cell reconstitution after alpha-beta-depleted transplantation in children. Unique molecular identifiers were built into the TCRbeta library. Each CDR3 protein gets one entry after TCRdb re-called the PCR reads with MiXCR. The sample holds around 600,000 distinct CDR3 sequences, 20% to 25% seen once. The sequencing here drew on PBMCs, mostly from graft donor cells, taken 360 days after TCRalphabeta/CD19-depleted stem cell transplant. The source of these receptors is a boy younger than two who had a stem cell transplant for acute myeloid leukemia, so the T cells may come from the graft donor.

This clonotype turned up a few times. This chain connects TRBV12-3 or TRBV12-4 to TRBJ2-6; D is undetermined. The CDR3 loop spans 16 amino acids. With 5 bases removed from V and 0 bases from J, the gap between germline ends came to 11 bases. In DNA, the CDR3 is TGTGCCAGCAGTAAAGGGCTTTTCTCTGGGGCCAACGTCCTGACTTTC. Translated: CASSKGLFSGANVLTF.

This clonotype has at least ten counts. CDR3 protein: CASSWGLAGSTDTQYF. In DNA form, the CDR3 reads TGCGCCAGCAGCTGGGGACTAGCGGGAAGCACAGATACGCAGTATTTT. This chain uses TRBV5-1 with TRBJ2-3, with 13 bases identical to TRBD2. CDR1 is SGHRS and CDR2 is YFSETQ in the germline V gene. The ends lost 3 bases at V and 0 bases at J; junction bases unmatched: 1. The CDR3 consists of 16 residues.

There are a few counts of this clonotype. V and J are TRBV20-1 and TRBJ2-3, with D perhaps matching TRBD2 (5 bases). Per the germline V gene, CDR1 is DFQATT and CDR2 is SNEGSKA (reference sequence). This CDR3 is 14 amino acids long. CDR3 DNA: TGCAGCCATAGCCTTCGCGGGCCCACAGATACGCAGTATTTT. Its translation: CSHSLRGPTDTQYF.

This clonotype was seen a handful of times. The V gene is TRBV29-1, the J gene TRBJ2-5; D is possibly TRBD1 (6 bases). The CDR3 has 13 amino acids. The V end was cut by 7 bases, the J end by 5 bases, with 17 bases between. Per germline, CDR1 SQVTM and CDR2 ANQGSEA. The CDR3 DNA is TGCAGCGCCGGACAGTCCCAAGGGGAGACCCAGTACTTC. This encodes CSAGQSQGETQYF.

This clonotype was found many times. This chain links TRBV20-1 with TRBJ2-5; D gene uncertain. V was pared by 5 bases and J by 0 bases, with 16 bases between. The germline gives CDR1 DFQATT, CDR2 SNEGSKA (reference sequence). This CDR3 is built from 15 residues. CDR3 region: CSAEDITLYQETQYF. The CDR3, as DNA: TGCAGTGCTGAGGATATAACACTGTACCAAGAGACCCAGTACTTC.

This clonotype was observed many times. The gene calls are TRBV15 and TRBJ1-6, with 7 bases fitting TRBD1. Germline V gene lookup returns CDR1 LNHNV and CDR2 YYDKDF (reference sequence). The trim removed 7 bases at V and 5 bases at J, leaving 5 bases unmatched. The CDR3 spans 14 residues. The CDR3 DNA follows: TGTGCCACCACTGGGGACAGTAATAATTCACCCCTCCACTTT. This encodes CATTGDSNNSPLHF.

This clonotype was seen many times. CDR3 loop: CASSQARQGLSYNEQFF. The CDR3 DNA sequence: TGTGCCAGCAGCCAAGCTAGACAGGGCCTATCCTACAATGAGCAGTTCTTC. The chain combines TRBV4-2 with TRBJ2-1; TRBD1 matches 7 bases. CDR1 is LGHNA, CDR2 YNFKEQ, per germline. The CDR3 has 17 amino acids. V shed 1 base and J 1 base; nucleotides not matched to a gene: 7.

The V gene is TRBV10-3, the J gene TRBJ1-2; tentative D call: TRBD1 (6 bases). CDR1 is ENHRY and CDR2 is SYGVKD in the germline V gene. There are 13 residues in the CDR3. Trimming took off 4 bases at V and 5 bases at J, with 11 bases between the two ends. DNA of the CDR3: TGTGCCATCAGTGCGGACAGTTTGTATGGCTACACCTTC. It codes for CAISADSLYGYTF.

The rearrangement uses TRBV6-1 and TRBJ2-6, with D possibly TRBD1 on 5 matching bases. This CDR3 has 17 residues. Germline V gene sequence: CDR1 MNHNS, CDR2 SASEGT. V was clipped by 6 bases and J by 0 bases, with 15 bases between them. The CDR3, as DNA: TGTGCCAGCAGCCTCCAGACAGCCAGCTCTGGGGCCAACGTCCTGACTTTC. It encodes CASSLQTASSGANVLTF.

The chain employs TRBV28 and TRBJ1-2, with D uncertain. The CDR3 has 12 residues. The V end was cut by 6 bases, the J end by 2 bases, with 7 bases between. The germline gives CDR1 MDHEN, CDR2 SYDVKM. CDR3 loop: CASRYRNYGYTF. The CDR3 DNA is TGTGCCAGCAGGTACCGGAACTATGGCTACACCTTC.

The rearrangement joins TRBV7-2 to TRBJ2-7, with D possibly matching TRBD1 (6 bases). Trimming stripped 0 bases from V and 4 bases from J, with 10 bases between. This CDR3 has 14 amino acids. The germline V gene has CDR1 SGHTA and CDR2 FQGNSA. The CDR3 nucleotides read TGTGCCAGCAGCTTAGCTGGAACAGGGTACGAGCAGTACTTC. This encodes CASSLAGTGYEQYF.

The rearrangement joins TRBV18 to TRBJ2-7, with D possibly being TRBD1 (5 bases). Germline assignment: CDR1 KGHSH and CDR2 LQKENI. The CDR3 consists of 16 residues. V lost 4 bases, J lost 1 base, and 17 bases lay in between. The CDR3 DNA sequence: TGTGCCAGCTCACAGCAGGGTTATACGAGATCCTACGAGCAGTACTTC. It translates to CASSQQGYTRSYEQYF.

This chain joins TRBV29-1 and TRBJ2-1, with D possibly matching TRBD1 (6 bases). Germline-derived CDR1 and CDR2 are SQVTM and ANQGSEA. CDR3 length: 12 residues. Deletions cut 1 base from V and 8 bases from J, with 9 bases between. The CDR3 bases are TGCAGCGTTGAAGGCAGGGGCGATGAGCAGTTCTTC. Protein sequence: CSVEGRGDEQFF.